Sequencing of this T cell receptor (beta chain) was carried out in a study of T-cell memory formation after mild COVID-19. TCRdb reanalysed the 5' RACE reads using MiXCR and keeps one entry per CDR3 protein. The repertoire holds 400,000 or so distinct CDR3 sequences, with 15% to 20% as singletons. This clonotype was detected only a few times. Sequenced: PBMCs or a T cell subset sorted from them (not recorded which). The clonotype originates from an adult woman who had mild COVID-19 (a few samples of this study predate the infection). Cell type and time point are not known.

The CDR3 sequence: CASRRVIEQFF. DNA for the CDR3: TGTGCCAGCAGGAGGGTTATTGAGCAGTTCTTC. The chain links TRBV11-2 to TRBJ2-1, with D tentatively TRBD2 (5 bases). V was trimmed by 6 bases and J by 9 bases, leaving 9 bases between them. The germline gives CDR1 SGHAT, CDR2 FQNNGV. CDR3 size: 11 residues.